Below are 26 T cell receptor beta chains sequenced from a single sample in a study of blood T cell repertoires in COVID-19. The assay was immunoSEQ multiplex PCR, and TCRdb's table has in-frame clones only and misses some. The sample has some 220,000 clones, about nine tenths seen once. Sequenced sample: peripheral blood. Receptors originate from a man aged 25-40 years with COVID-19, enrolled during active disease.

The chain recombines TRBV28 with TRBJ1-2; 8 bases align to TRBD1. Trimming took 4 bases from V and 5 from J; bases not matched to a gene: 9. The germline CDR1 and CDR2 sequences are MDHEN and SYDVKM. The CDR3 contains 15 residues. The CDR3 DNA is TGTGCCAGCAGTTCCGGACAGGGCGAGGGGTATGGCTACACCTTC. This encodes CASSSGQGEGYGYTF.

The CDR3 sequence is CSVETTTDRGETQYF. CDR3 sequence (DNA): TGCAGCGTTGAAACGACTACAGACAGGGGGGAGACCCAGTACTTC. The chain has TRBV29-1 and TRBJ2-5; 9 bases are shared with TRBD1. Germline V gene sequence: CDR1 SQVTM, CDR2 ANQGSEA. This CDR3 is built from 15 residues. Losses at the gene ends were 2 bases for V and 5 bases for J; bases not matched to a gene: 9.

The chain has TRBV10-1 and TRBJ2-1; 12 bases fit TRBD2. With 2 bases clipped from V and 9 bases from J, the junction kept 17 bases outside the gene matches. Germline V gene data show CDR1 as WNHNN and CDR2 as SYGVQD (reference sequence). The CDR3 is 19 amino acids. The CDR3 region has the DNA TGCGCCAGCAGTGAGCGCCTAGCGGGGGGGCGATCAACGGGGAGTGAGCAGTTCTTC. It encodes CASSERLAGGRSTGSEQFF.

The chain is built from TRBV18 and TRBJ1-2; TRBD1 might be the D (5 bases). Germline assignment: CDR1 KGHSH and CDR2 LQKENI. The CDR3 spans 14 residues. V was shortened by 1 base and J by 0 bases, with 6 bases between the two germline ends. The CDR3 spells CASSPQDTNYGYTF. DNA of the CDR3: TGTGCCAGCTCACCACAGGACACTAACTATGGCTACACCTTC.

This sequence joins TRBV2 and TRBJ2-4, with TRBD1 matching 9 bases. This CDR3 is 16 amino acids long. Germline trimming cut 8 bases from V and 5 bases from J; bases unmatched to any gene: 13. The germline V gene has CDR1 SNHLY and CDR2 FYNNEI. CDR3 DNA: TGTGCCAGCCTCATTCCGGGACAGGGCCTAGAAAACATTCAGTACTTC. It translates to CASLIPGQGLENIQYF. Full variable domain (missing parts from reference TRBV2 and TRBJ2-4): EPEVTQTPSHQVTQMGQEVILRCVPISNHLYFYWYRQILGQKVEFLVSFYNNEISEKSEIFDDQFSVERPDGSNFTLKIRSTKLEDSAMYFCASLIPGQGLENIQYFGAGTRLSVL.

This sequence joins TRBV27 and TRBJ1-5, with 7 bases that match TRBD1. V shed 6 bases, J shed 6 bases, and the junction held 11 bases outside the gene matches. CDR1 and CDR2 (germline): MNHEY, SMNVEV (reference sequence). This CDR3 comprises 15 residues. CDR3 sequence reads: CASRAKRQGPQPQHF. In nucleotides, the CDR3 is TGTGCCAGCAGAGCTAAGCGACAGGGCCCTCAGCCCCAGCATTTT.

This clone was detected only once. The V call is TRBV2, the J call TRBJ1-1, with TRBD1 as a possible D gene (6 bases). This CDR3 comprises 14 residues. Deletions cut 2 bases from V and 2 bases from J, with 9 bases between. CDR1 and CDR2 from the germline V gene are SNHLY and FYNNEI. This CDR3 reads CASSELGGNTEAFF. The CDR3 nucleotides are TGTGCCAGCAGTGAACTAGGGGGAAACACTGAAGCTTTCTTT.

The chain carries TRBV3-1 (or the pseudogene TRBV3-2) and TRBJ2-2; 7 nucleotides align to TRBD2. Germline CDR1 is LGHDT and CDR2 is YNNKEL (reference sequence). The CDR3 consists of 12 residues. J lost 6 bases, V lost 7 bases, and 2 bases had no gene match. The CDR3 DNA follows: TGTGCCAGCAACCGGGGGGCCGGGGAGCTGTTTTTT. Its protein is CASNRGAGELFF.

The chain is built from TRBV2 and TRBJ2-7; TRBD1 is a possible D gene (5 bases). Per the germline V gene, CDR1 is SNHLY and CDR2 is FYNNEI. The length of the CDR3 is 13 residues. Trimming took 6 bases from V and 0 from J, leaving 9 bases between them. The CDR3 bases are TGTGCCAGCAGGGACACCGGCTCCTACGAGCAGTACTTC. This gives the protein CASRDTGSYEQYF.

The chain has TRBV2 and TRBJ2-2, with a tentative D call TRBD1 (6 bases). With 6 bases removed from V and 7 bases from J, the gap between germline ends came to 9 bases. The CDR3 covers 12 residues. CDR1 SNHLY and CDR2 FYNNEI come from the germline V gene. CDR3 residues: CASSAGVGELFF. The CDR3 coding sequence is TGTGCCAGCAGCGCAGGGGTCGGGGAGCTGTTTTTT.

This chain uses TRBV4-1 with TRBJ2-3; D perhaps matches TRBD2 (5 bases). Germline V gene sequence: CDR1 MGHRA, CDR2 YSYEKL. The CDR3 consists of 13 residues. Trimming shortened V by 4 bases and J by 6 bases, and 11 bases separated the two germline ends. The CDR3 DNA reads TGCGCCAGCAGCCGCGAACTAGGGGATACGCAGTATTTT. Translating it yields CASSRELGDTQYF.

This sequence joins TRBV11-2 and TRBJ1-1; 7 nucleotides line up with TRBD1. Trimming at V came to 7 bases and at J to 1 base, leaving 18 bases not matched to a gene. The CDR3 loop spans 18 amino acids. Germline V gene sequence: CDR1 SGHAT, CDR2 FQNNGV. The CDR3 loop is CASTLPSTGWGRNTEAFF. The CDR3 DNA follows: TGTGCCAGCACCCTCCCGTCGACAGGGTGGGGTCGGAACACTGAAGCTTTCTTT.

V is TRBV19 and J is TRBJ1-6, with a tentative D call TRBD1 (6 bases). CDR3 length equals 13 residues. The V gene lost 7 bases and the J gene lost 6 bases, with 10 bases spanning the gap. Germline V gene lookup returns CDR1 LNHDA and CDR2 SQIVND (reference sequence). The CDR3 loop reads CASKTGSNSPLHF. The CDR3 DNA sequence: TGTGCCAGTAAAACAGGGTCTAATTCACCCCTCCACTTT.

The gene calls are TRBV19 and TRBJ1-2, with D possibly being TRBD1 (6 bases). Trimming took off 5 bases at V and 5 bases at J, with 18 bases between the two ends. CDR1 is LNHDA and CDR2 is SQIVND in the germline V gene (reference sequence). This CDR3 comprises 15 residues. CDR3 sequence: CASSPQFGTPYGYTF. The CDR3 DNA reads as TGTGCCAGTAGTCCTCAATTCGGGACACCTTATGGCTACACCTTC.

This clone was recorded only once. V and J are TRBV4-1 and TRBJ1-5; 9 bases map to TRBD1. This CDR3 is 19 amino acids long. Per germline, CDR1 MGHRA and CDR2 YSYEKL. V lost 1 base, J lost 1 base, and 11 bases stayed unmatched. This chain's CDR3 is CASSQVSDRGTPSNQPQHF. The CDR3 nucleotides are TGCGCCAGCAGCCAAGTCAGTGACAGGGGGACCCCGAGCAATCAGCCCCAGCATTTT.

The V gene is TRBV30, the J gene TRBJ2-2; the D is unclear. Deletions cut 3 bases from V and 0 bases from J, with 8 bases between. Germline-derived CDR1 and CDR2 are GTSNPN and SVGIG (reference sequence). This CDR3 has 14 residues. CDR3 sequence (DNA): TGTGCCTGGAGGTACAGTTCGAACACCGGGGAGCTGTTTTTT. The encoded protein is CAWRYSSNTGELFF.

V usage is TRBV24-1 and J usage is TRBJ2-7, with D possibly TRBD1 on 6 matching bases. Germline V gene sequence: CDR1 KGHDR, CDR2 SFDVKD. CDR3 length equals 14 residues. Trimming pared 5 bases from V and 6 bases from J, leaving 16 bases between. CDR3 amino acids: CATSAYRVLAEQYF. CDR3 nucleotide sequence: TGTGCCACCAGTGCATACAGGGTATTAGCCGAGCAGTACTTC.

The CDR3 loop is CASSISGLASNEQFF. The CDR3 DNA reads as TGTGCCAGTAGTATTAGCGGGCTAGCGTCCAATGAGCAGTTCTTC. The chain joins TRBV19 to TRBJ2-1; 7 bases match TRBD2. This CDR3 region has 15 residues. Germline CDR1 is LNHDA and CDR2 is SQIVND (reference sequence). Trimming at V came to 3 bases and at J to 6 bases, leaving 8 bases not matched to a gene.

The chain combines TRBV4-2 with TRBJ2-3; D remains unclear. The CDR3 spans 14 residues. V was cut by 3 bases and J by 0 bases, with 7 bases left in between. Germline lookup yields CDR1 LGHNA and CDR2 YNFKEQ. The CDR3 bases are TGTGCCAGCAGCCACTTAACTAGCACAGATACGCAGTATTTT. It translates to CASSHLTSTDTQYF.

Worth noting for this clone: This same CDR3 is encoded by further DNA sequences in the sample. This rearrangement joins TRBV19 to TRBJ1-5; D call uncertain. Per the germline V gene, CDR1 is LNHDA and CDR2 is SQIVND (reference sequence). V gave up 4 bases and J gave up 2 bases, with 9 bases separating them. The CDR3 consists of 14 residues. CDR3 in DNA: TGTGCCAGTAGTAAGGGCGGGGGCAATCAGCCCCAGCATTTT. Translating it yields CASSKGGGNQPQHF.

This chain's CDR3 is CASSPHGQSSQPQHF. DNA of the CDR3: TGTGCCAGCAGCCCCCACGGACAGAGTAGTCAGCCCCAGCATTTT. The chain recombines TRBV3-1 (or the pseudogene TRBV3-2) with TRBJ1-5, with a weak D call TRBD1 (6 bases). Trimming removed 4 bases at V and 6 bases at J, with 16 bases between. This CDR3 has 15 residues. Germline V lookup: CDR1 LGHDT, CDR2 YNNKEL (reference sequence).

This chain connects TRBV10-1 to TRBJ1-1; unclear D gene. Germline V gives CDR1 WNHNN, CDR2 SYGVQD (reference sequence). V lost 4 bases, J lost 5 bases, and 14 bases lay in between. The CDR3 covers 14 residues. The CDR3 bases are TGCGCCAGCAGTGTAGGGAGGTCGAGAACTGAAGCTTTCTTT. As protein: CASSVGRSRTEAFF.

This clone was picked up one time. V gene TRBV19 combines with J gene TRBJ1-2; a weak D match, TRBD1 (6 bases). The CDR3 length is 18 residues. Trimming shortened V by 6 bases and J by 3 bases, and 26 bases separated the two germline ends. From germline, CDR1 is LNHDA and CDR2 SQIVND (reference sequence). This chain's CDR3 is CASRAEGVKLGSDYGYTF. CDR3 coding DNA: TGTGCCAGTAGGGCCGAGGGGGTAAAGCTCGGATCAGACTATGGCTACACCTTC.

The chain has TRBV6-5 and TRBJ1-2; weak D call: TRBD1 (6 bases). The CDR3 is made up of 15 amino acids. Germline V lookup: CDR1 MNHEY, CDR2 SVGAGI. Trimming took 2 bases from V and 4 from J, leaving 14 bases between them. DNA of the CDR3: TGTGCCAGCAGTTACGGGCAGGGGCTTGGCTATGGCTACACCTTC. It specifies CASSYGQGLGYGYTF.

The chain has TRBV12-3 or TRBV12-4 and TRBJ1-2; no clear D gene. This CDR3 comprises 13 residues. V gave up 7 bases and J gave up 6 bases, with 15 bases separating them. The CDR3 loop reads CASKGDGSDGYTF. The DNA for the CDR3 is TGTGCCAGCAAGGGAGACGGGTCCGATGGCTACACCTTC.

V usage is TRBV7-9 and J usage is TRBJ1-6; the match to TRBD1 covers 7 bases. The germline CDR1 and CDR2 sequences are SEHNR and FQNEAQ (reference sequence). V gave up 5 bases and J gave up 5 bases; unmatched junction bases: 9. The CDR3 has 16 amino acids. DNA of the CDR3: TGTGCCAGCAGCCGACGGACAGGCACTAATAATTCACCCCTCCACTTT. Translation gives CASSRRTGTNNSPLHF.